This TCR beta chain was sequenced during a study of blood T cell repertoires in COVID-19. Study background: PBMCs, B-cell-depleted T cells, or T cells were the source of the cDNA or gDNA that made up the material.

The CDR3 has 14 residues. The junction had 4 bases not matched to a gene; V was cut back by 7 bases and J by 1 base. Germline V gene data show CDR1 as MNHEY and CDR2 as SVGAGI. Produced via immunoSEQ multiplex PCR; TCRdb's table is partial and in-frame only. This table has a few hundred thousand clones, around 80% appearing once. J is TRBJ1-1 and V is TRBV6-5, with 9 bases lining up with TRBD1. The TCR originated in a man aged 55 to 70 with acute or convalescent COVID-19. Material for sequencing was peripheral blood. The DNA for the CDR3 is TGTGCCAGCAAGCGACAGGGGGGGAACACTGAAGCTTTCTTT. Translating gives CASKRQGGNTEAFF.